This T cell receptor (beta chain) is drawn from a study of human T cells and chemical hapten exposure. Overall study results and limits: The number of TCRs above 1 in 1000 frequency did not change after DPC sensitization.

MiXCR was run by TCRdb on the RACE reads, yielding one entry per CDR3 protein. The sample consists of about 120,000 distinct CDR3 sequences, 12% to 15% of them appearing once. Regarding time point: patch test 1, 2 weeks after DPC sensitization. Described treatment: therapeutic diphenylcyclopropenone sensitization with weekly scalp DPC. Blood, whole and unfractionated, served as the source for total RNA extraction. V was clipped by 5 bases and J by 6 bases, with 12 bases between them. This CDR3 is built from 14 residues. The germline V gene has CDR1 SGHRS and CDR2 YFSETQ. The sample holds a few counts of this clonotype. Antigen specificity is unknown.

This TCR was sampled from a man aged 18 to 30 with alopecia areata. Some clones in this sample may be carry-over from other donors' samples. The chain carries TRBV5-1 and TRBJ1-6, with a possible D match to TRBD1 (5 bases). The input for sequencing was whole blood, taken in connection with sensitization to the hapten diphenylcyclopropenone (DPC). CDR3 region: CASRGTGANSPLHF. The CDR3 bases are TGCGCCAGCAGAGGTACCGGGGCTAATTCACCCCTCCACTTT.